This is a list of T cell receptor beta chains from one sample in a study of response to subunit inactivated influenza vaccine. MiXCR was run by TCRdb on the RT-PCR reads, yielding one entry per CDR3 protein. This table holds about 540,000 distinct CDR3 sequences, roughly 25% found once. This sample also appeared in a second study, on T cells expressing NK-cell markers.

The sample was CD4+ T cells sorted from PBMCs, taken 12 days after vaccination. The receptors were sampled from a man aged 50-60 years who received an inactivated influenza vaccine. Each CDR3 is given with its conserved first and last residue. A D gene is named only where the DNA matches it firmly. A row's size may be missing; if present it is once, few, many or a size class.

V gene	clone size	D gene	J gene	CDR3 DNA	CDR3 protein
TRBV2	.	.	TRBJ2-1	TGTGCCAGCAGCGTACAGGGATGGGAGCAGTTCTTC	CASSVQGWEQFF
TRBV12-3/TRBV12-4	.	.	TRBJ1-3	TGTGCCAGCAGTTCGGGCCTCTCTGGAAACACCATATATTTT	CASSSGLSGNTIYF
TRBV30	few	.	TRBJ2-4	TGTGCCTGGAATGGAGTCCTAGCCAAAAACATTCAGTACTTC	CAWNGVLAKNIQYF
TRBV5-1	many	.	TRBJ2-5	TGCGCCAGCAGCCAAACGGGCCAACCAGGCGAGACCCAGTACTTC	CASSQTGQPGETQYF
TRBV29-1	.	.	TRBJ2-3	TGCAGCGTTGACATAGGGGGCACAGATACGCAGTATTTT	CSVDIGGTDTQYF
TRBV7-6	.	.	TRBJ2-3	TGTGCCAGCAGCTTAGTGCAGTCTAGCACAGATACGCAGTATTTT	CASSLVQSSTDTQYF
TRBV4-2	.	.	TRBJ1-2	TGTGCCAGCAGCCAATCTGCAGGGCTTGGCTATGGCTACACCTTC	CASSQSAGLGYGYTF
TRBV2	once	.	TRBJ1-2	TGTGCCAGCAGGATTGACAGTCCCTATGGCTACACCTTC	CASRIDSPYGYTF
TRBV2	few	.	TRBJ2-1	TGTGCCAGCAGAACACAGGGTAAGAATGAGCAGTTCTTC	CASRTQGKNEQFF
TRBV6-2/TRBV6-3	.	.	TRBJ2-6	TGTGCCAGCAGTTACTCCCTCATTCGTGTTGGGGGGCGCCCTGGGGCCAACGTCCTGACTTTC	CASSYSLIRVGGRPGANVLTF
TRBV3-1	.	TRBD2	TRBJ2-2	TGTGCCATTGGGACTAGCGGGAGGGCCCGCACCGGGGAGCTGTTTTTT	CAIGTSGRARTGELFF
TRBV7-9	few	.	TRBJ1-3	TGTGCCAGCAGCTCAACAGGGAACTCTGGAAACACCATATATTTT	CASSSTGNSGNTIYF
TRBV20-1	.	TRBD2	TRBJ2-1	TGCAGTGCTAGAGATCCGGTATTAGCGGGAGGTCGCTCCTACAATGAGCAGTTCTTC	CSARDPVLAGGRSYNEQFF
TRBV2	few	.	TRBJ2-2	TGTGCCAGCGGTCGCACCGGGGAGCTGTTTTTT	CASGRTGELFF
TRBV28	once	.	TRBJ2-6	TGTGCCAGCAGTTTTCTACAGGGCTCTGGGGCCAACGTCCTGACTTTC	CASSFLQGSGANVLTF
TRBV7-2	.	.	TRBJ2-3	TGTGCCAGCAGCTTATTGGAACGGACAATCCCCACAGATACGCAGTATTTT	CASSLLERTIPTDTQYF
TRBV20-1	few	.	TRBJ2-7	TGCAGTGCTAGAGCTACGGGACTGGCAAACTACGAGCAGTACTTC	CSARATGLANYEQYF
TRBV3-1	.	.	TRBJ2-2	TGTGCCAGCAGCCCCGGTAGGGGCGGGGAGCTGTTTTTT	CASSPGRGGELFF
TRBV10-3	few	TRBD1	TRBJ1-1	TGTGCCATCAGAGGGACAGGGGGGTGGAACACTGAAGCTTTCTTT	CAIRGTGGWNTEAFF
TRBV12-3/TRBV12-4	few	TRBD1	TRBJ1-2	TGTGCCAGCAGTTTGACGGACAGGGGGCCGTCCTATGGCTACACCTTC	CASSLTDRGPSYGYTF
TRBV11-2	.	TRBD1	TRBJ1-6	TGTGCCAGCACCTCACAGGGGGGGAATTCACCCCTCCACTTT	CASTSQGGNSPLHF
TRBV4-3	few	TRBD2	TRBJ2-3	TGCGCCAGCAGCCGTCTAGCGGCAGATACGCAGTATTTT	CASSRLAADTQYF
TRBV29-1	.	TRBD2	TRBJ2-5	TGCAGCGTCGCCGGGACTAGCGGGGGGGCCCAGTACTTC	CSVAGTSGGAQYF
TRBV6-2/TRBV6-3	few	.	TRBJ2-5	TGTGCCAGCAGTTTTGGTAGAAGGACCCAGTACTTC	CASSFGRRTQYF
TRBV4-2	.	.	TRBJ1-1	TGTGCCAGCAGCCAAGCGGGCAAGGTGAACACTGAAGCTTTCTTT	CASSQAGKVNTEAFF
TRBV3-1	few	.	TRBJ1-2	TGTGCCAGCAGCCGAGGGCTGGCGTATGGCTACACCTTC	CASSRGLAYGYTF
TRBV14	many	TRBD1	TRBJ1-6	TGTGCCAGCAGCCAAGAGACAGGGGTTTCACCCCTCCACTTT	CASSQETGVSPLHF
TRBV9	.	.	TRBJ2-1	TGTGCCAGCAGCGTAGTAGGAGCTAGGTGGCCTAGCTCCTACAATGAGCAGTTCTTC	CASSVVGARWPSSYNEQFF
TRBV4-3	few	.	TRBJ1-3	TGCGCCAGCAGCCAAGATGGGAAGGTCTCTGGAAACACCATATATTTT	CASSQDGKVSGNTIYF
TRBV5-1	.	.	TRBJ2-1	TGCGCCAGCAGCTTGGAATTACAGGGTAAAAATGAGCAGTTCTTC	CASSLELQGKNEQFF
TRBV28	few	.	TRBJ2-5	TGTGCCAGCAGTCTCCGACAGGGGAGGGAGTACTTC	CASSLRQGREYF
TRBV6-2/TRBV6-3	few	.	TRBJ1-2	TGTGCCAGCAGGGACGGGGGTCACTATGGCTACACCTTC	CASRDGGHYGYTF
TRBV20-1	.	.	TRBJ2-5	TGCAGTGCTAGATGGGATGATCTCGAAAGGTGGTACCAAGAGACCCAGTACTTC	CSARWDDLERWYQETQYF
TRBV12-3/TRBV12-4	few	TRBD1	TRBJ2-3	TGTGCCACCGCGGGACAGGGCCTAGATACGCAGTATTTT	CATAGQGLDTQYF
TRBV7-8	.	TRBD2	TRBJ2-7	TGTGCCAGCAGCATCGGGACTAGCGACTACTACGAGCAGTACTTC	CASSIGTSDYYEQYF
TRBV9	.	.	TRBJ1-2	TGTGCCAGCAGCGTAGGGATTGAGGGCTATGGCTACACCTTC	CASSVGIEGYGYTF
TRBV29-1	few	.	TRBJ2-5	TGCAGCGTTGGAGGGCTGGGGACCCAGTACTTC	CSVGGLGTQYF
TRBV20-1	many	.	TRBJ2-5	TGCAGTGCTCCATACCTGGATGGGATGACCCAGTACTTC	CSAPYLDGMTQYF
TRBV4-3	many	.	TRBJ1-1	TGCGCCAGCAGCCAAGTTGGGGGAGTGGGGGTAACTGAAGCTTTCTTT	CASSQVGGVGVTEAFF
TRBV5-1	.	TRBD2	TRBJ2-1	TGCGCCAGCAGCTTAAGACAGGGAAGGAGCGGGAGGAATGAGCAGTTCTTC	CASSLRQGRSGRNEQFF
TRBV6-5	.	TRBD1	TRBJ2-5	TGTGCCAGCAGTTACTCCGGGACAGGGAAAGAGACCCAGTACTTC	CASSYSGTGKETQYF
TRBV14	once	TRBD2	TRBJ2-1	TGTGCCAGCAGCCGGATAGGGACTAGCGGGAGAAGGCGCGACAATGAGCAGTTCTTC	CASSRIGTSGRRRDNEQFF
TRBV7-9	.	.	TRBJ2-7	TGTGCCAGCAGCCCCGGGACTTTTTCGAGCGAGCAGTACTTC	CASSPGTFSSEQYF
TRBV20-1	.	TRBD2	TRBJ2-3	TGCAGTGCCCCCAGGACTAGCGGGCGCAGCACAGATACGCAGTATTTT	CSAPRTSGRSTDTQYF
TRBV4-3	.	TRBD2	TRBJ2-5	TGCGCCAGCAGCCAAGGGACTAGCGGGGGACAAGAGACCCAGTACTTC	CASSQGTSGGQETQYF